Listed below are T cell receptor beta chains from one sample, sequenced in a study of T cells in Graves' hyperthyroidism and ophthalmopathy. TCRdb fed the multiplex PCR reads into MiXCR, producing one record per CDR3 protein. The data contain hundreds of thousands of distinct CDR3 sequences, approximately 19% of them singletons. Sequencing used blood. These receptors were collected from a woman aged 18-35 years with Graves' hyperthyroidism. Both conserved end residues are part of each CDR3. Each record gives: clone size, D gene, J gene, V gene, CDR3 DNA, CDR3 protein. A D gene is named only where the DNA matches it firmly. Size tells how often a clone was seen (once, few, many) or the class of an expanded clone, and some rows leave it out.

abundance: many
d_gene: -
j_gene: TRBJ1-5
v_gene: TRBV20-1
CDR3nt: TGCAGTGCTACCTATAGCAATCAGCCCCAGCATTTT
CDR3aa: CSATYSNQPQHF

abundance: many
d_gene: -
j_gene: TRBJ1-5
v_gene: TRBV6-1
CDR3nt: TGTGCCAGCAGTGAATCGTGGAGGAATCAGCCCCAGCATTTT
CDR3aa: CASSESWRNQPQHF

abundance: many
d_gene: -
j_gene: TRBJ2-5
v_gene: TRBV28
CDR3nt: TGTGCCAGCAGTTATCCGTGGCGCCAAGAGACCCAGTACTTC
CDR3aa: CASSYPWRQETQYF

abundance: many
d_gene: -
j_gene: TRBJ2-5
v_gene: TRBV20-1
CDR3nt: TGCAGTGCTAGAGATGGAGCCGGGCGAGAGACCCAGTACTTC
CDR3aa: CSARDGAGRETQYF

abundance: -
d_gene: -
j_gene: TRBJ1-1
v_gene: TRBV6-1
CDR3nt: TGTGCCAGCAGGGAGTCAAACGTAAACACTGAAGCTTTCTTT
CDR3aa: CASRESNVNTEAFF

abundance: many
d_gene: -
j_gene: TRBJ2-5
v_gene: TRBV6-4
CDR3nt: TGTGCCAGCAGTTCGGGGGCGGAGACCCAGTACTTC
CDR3aa: CASSSGAETQYF

abundance: many
d_gene: -
j_gene: TRBJ1-5
v_gene: TRBV19
CDR3nt: TGTGCCAGTAGTATCCCCAGTCGTTACACAAATCAGCCCCAGCATTTT
CDR3aa: CASSIPSRYTNQPQHF

abundance: many
d_gene: -
j_gene: TRBJ2-7
v_gene: TRBV9
CDR3nt: TGTGCCAGCAGCGTAGGGCTTACTACCTACGAGCAGTACTTC
CDR3aa: CASSVGLTTYEQYF

abundance: -
d_gene: -
j_gene: TRBJ1-1
v_gene: TRBV7-8
CDR3nt: TGTGCCAGCAGCTTCCCTACTCAGGGGCGTTCGGAAGCTTTCTTT
CDR3aa: CASSFPTQGRSEAFF

abundance: few
d_gene: -
j_gene: TRBJ1-1
v_gene: TRBV5-1
CDR3nt: TGCGCCAGCAGCTTTCGCCAGGGCTCCACTGAAGCTTTCTTT
CDR3aa: CASSFRQGSTEAFF

abundance: few
d_gene: -
j_gene: TRBJ1-3
v_gene: TRBV9
CDR3nt: TGTGCCAGCAGCGTAGAAGTCGATCCGGGAAACACCATATATTTT
CDR3aa: CASSVEVDPGNTIYF

abundance: -
d_gene: TRBD1
j_gene: TRBJ1-1
v_gene: TRBV29-1
CDR3nt: TGCAGCGTCCTACAGGGGGCCCTCTCCACTGAAGCTTTCTTT
CDR3aa: CSVLQGALSTEAFF

abundance: many
d_gene: -
j_gene: TRBJ2-5
v_gene: TRBV6-5
CDR3nt: TGTGCCAGCAGTTACTCGACGACAGCTAGGCATGAGACCCAGTACTTC
CDR3aa: CASSYSTTARHETQYF

abundance: many
d_gene: -
j_gene: TRBJ1-2
v_gene: TRBV6-1
CDR3nt: TGTGCCAGCAGTGAAGTCGGGGGGCCCTATGGCTACACCTTC
CDR3aa: CASSEVGGPYGYTF

abundance: -
d_gene: TRBD1
j_gene: TRBJ2-4
v_gene: TRBV6-5
CDR3nt: TGTGCCAGCAGTACTGGGACAGGCCGGCGAAATCAGTACTTC
CDR3aa: CASSTGTGRRNQYF

abundance: many
d_gene: -
j_gene: TRBJ2-7
v_gene: TRBV29-1
CDR3nt: TGCAGCGGGGGACGTTTTAGCGAGCAGTACTTC
CDR3aa: CSGGRFSEQYF

abundance: -
d_gene: TRBD1
j_gene: TRBJ2-7
v_gene: TRBV12-3/TRBV12-4
CDR3nt: TGTGCCAGCAGTGGACAGGACTCCTACGAGCAGTACTTC
CDR3aa: CASSGQDSYEQYF

abundance: many
d_gene: -
j_gene: TRBJ2-5
v_gene: TRBV11-2
CDR3nt: TGTGCCAGCCGGGCCGGGTGGGGAGAAGAGACCCAGTACTTC
CDR3aa: CASRAGWGEETQYF

abundance: -
d_gene: -
j_gene: TRBJ2-2
v_gene: TRBV6-2/TRBV6-3
CDR3nt: TGTGCCAGCACCAGAAATAGGGGAAACACCGGGGAGCTGTTTTTT
CDR3aa: CASTRNRGNTGELFF

abundance: many
d_gene: -
j_gene: TRBJ1-1
v_gene: TRBV11-2
CDR3nt: TGTGCCAGCAGCTTAGATCCGGGCATGAACACTGAAGCTTTCTTT
CDR3aa: CASSLDPGMNTEAFF

abundance: many
d_gene: -
j_gene: TRBJ2-6
v_gene: TRBV12-3/TRBV12-4
CDR3nt: TGTGCCAGCAGTTTCCAGACTGGGGCCAACGTCCTGACTTTC
CDR3aa: CASSFQTGANVLTF

abundance: many
d_gene: TRBD2
j_gene: TRBJ2-5
v_gene: TRBV11-2
CDR3nt: TGTGCCAGCAGCCTGACTAGCGGGGGGGAAGAGACCCAGTACTTC
CDR3aa: CASSLTSGGEETQYF

abundance: many
d_gene: TRBD1
j_gene: TRBJ1-5
v_gene: TRBV5-1
CDR3nt: TGCGCCAGCAGCTTGGCCGGGACAGACGAGCCCCAGCATTTT
CDR3aa: CASSLAGTDEPQHF

abundance: many
d_gene: -
j_gene: TRBJ2-7
v_gene: TRBV28
CDR3nt: TGTGCCAGCAGTTTACACAGGCCTCCATACGAGCAGTACTTC
CDR3aa: CASSLHRPPYEQYF

abundance: many
d_gene: TRBD1
j_gene: TRBJ2-5
v_gene: TRBV6-5
CDR3nt: TGTGCCAGCAGTTCGGGACAGGGGGCGATGGGAGAGACCCAGTACTTC
CDR3aa: CASSSGQGAMGETQYF

abundance: -
d_gene: TRBD1
j_gene: TRBJ1-1
v_gene: TRBV27
CDR3nt: TGTGCCAGCAAGGGACAGGTGGCTACTGAAGCTTTCTTT
CDR3aa: CASKGQVATEAFF

abundance: -
d_gene: -
j_gene: TRBJ1-1
v_gene: TRBV6-1
CDR3nt: TGTGCCAGCAGTGACAGGGATGGCACTGAAGCTTTCTTT
CDR3aa: CASSDRDGTEAFF

abundance: many
d_gene: -
j_gene: TRBJ2-5
v_gene: TRBV15
CDR3nt: TGTGCCACCAGCAGCTGGGCGGGAGAGACCCAGTACTTC
CDR3aa: CATSSWAGETQYF

abundance: many
d_gene: -
j_gene: TRBJ2-2
v_gene: TRBV7-2
CDR3nt: TGTGCCAGCAGCTTCTTCGAACGGAACACCGGGGAGCTGTTTTTT
CDR3aa: CASSFFERNTGELFF

abundance: many
d_gene: TRBD1
j_gene: TRBJ1-1
v_gene: TRBV5-1
CDR3nt: TGCGCCAGCAGCTCGAGACAGGGGACGGGTGCTTTCTTT
CDR3aa: CASSSRQGTGAFF

abundance: many
d_gene: -
j_gene: TRBJ1-5
v_gene: TRBV12-3/TRBV12-4
CDR3nt: TGTGCCAGCAGTTTTCTGAGGAGATTAGGCAATCAGCCCCAGCATTTT
CDR3aa: CASSFLRRLGNQPQHF